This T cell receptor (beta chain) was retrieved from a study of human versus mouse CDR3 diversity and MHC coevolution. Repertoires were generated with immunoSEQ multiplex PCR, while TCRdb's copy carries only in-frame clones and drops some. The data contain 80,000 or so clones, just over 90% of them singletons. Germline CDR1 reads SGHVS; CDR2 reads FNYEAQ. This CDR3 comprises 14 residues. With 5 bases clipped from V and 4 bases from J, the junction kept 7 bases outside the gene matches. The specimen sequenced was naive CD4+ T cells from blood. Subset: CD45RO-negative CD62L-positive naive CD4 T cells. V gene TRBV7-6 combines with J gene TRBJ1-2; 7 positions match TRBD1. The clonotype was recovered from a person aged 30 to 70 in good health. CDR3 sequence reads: CASSRGGTVYGYTF. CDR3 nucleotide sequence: TGTGCCAGCAGCCGGGGGGGGACAGTCTATGGCTACACCTTC.